Listed below are T cell receptor beta chains from one sample, sequenced in a study of T cell responses to AZD1222 COVID-19 vaccine. The data were produced by immunoSEQ multiplex PCR, yet TCRdb's version contains in-frame clones alone and is incomplete. The sample holds over 100,000 clones, about 88% seen once. Sequencing was performed on peripheral blood, taken on day 0 of AZD1222 vaccination. These receptors all stem from an adult in good health. The conserved cysteine and the conserved F or W are not part of the CDR3 here.

TRBV7-8 ASSLGQSNYGYT
TRBV6-5 AVSPGARGGELF
TRBV20-1 SARDSYGYT
TRBV7-3 ASSLMTRGSIYNEQF
TRBV7-9 ASSLVGGQGSTEAF
TRBV5-4 ASSPGWAPTGELF
TRBV30 AWSGGVTDTQY
TRBV14 ASSQVRGPNVYGYT
TRBV7-9 ASSPASRKTQY
TRBV25-1 ASSRGTGELF
TRBV28 ASSLTDAYEQY
TRBV6-1 ASSENLPGSGNTIY
TRBV18 ASSLDLYEQY
TRBV5-1 PRRAAGGSPSGANVLT
TRBV21-1 ASSKLVGVGEAF
TRBV3-1/TRBV3-2 ASTDRGSVDEKLF
TRBV5-6 ASSSSDFTGIKEKLF
TRBV6-5 ASRDPLRDYT
TRBV9 ASSATTGNTEAF
TRBV27 ASNRLAGARSSYNEQF
TRBV29-1 SVGDRRLSGNTIY
TRBV6-5 ASSSGGNYGYT
TRBV7-3 ASSLTGGMWIPGELF
TRBV19 ASSSPTEKLF
TRBV7-2 ASSLQGAWSPLH
TRBV7-9 ASSLVGISPRDEQY
TRBV9 ASSVEGSGNTIY
TRBV27 ASRPLAGAHNEQF
TRBV5-3 ARSLVGTGEETQY
TRBV7-8 ASSLGLAGGRLAKNIQY
TRBV7-2 ASTKNSNQPQH
TRBV12-3/TRBV12-4 ASSLVRKETQY
TRBV7-9 ASSLPGQGNYGYT
TRBV30 AWSVLFNEKLF
TRBV30 AWSSEDYGYT
TRBV29-1 SAWTPGTEAF
TRBV5-1 ASSLGTGGPYNEQF
TRBV7-6 ASSSIGGDNEQF
TRBV30 AWDEASGNTIY